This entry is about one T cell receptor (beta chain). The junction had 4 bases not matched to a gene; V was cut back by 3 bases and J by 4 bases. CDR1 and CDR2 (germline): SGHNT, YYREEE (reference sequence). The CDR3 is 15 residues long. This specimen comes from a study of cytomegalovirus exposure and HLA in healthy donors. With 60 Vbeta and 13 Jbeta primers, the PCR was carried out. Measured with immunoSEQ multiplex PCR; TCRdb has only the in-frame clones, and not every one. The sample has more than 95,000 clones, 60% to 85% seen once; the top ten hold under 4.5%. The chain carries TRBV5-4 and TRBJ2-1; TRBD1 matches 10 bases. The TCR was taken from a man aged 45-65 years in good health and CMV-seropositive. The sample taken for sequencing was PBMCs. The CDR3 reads CASSSGQGVYNEQFF. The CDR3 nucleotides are TGTGCCAGCAGCTCTGGACAGGGGGTTTACAATGAGCAGTTCTTC.